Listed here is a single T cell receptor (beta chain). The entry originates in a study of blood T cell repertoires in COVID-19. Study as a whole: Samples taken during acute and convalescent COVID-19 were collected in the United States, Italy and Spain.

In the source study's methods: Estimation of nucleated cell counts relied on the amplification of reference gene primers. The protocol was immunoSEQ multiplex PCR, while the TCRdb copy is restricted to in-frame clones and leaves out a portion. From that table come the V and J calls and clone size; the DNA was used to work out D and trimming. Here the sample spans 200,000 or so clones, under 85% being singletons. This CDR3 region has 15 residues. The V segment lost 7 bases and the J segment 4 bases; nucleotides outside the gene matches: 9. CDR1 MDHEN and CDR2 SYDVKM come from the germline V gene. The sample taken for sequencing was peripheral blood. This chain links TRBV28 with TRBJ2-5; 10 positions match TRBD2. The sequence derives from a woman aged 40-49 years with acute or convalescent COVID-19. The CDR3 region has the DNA TGTGCCAGCAATGATAGCGGGGGGTCTCGAGAGACCCAGTACTTC. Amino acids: CASNDSGGSRETQYF.